The 32 T cell receptor beta chains below all came from one sample that was sequenced in a study of shared clonotypes between healthy human individuals. The protocol was immunoSEQ multiplex PCR, while the TCRdb copy is restricted to in-frame clones and leaves out a portion. The sample lists under 1 million clones; nearly 95% were seen once. The naive CD8 population came from CD45RO-negative cells selected for CCR7, without terminally differentiated effector memory CD45RA+ cells. What was sequenced was naive CD8+ T cells sorted from blood. These TCRs come from a man aged 30-40 years in good health.

The chain has TRBV15 and TRBJ2-3; D possibly corresponds to TRBD1 (5 bases). This CDR3 region has 17 residues. Trimming took off 0 bases at V and 0 bases at J, with 13 bases between the two ends. In germline, CDR1 is LNHNV, CDR2 YYDKDF (reference sequence). CDR3 loop: CATSREGRRPSTDTQYF. The CDR3 DNA sequence: TGTGCCACCAGCAGAGAGGGGCGGCGACCTAGCACAGATACGCAGTATTTT.

The chain joins TRBV11-2 to TRBJ2-7; maybe TRBD2 (6 bases). V was cut by 5 bases and J by 5 bases, with 16 bases left in between. This CDR3 is built from 14 residues. The germline CDR1 and CDR2 sequences are SGHAT and FQNNGV. CDR3 nucleotide sequence: TGTGCCAGCAGCATAGGACCCTTAGCGGACGAGCAGTACTTC. This codes for CASSIGPLADEQYF.

The CDR3 nucleotides read TGCAGCGTAGCGGGACTAGCGGAGGGGGAGCAGTACTTC. It codes for CSVAGLAEGEQYF. This chain joins TRBV29-1 and TRBJ2-7; 11 positions match TRBD2. Germline V gene sequence: CDR1 SQVTM, CDR2 ANQGSEA. V gave up 6 bases and J gave up 7 bases; unmatched junction bases: 8. CDR3 length: 13 residues.

This chain joins TRBV11-2 and TRBJ2-1; 14 positions match TRBD2. Germline V CDR1 and CDR2: SGHAT, FQNNGV. This CDR3 is 18 amino acids long. The V segment lost 6 bases and the J segment 0 bases; nucleotides outside the gene matches: 7. CDR3 DNA: TGTGCCAGCAGTTCGGGACTAGCGGGAGATCCCTCCTACAATGAGCAGTTCTTC. As protein: CASSSGLAGDPSYNEQFF.

The gene calls are TRBV18 and TRBJ2-5; 8 nucleotides align to TRBD2. Germline V CDR1 and CDR2: KGHSH, LQKENI. CDR3 length: 17 residues. Trimming at V came to 0 bases and at J to 0 bases, leaving 6 bases not matched to a gene. The CDR3 reads CASSPPGSGVYQETQYF. The CDR3 DNA reads TGTGCCAGCTCACCACCCGGTAGCGGGGTGTACCAAGAGACCCAGTACTTC. The full variable domain, completed using reference TRBV18 and TRBJ2-5, is NAGVMQNPRHLVRRRGQEARLRCSPMKGHSHVYWYRQLPEEGLKFMVYLQKENIIDESGMPKERFSAEFPKEGPSILRIQQVVRGDSAAYFCASSPPGSGVYQETQYFGPGTRLLVL.

This chain joins TRBV15 and TRBJ2-3; D is possibly TRBD2 (7 bases). V was pared by 0 bases and J by 1 base, with 17 bases between. Per the germline V gene, CDR1 is LNHNV and CDR2 is YYDKDF (reference sequence). The CDR3 sequence is 18 residues long. The CDR3: CATSRDQYTGGGTDTQYF. The CDR3, as DNA: TGTGCCACCAGCAGAGATCAGTACACGGGGGGCGGCACAGATACGCAGTATTTT.

This rearrangement joins TRBV4-1 to TRBJ2-5, with 8 bases matching TRBD2. Germline assignment: CDR1 MGHRA and CDR2 YSYEKL. The CDR3 contains 15 residues. V was clipped by 4 bases and J by 5 bases; unmatched bases: 9. CDR3 coding DNA: TGCGCCAGCAGCCCGGGGGTAACGGGAGGGGAGACCCAGTACTTC. As protein: CASSPGVTGGETQYF.

The chain links TRBV11-2 to TRBJ2-1, with TRBD2 matching 8 bases. The CDR3 covers 15 residues. V gave up 4 bases and J gave up 1 base; unmatched junction bases: 3. Germline loops: CDR1 SGHAT, CDR2 FQNNGV. DNA for the CDR3: TGTGCCAGCAGCTCCACTAGCGGATCCTACAATGAGCAGTTCTTC. This sequence encodes CASSSTSGSYNEQFF.

The chain couples TRBV29-1 to TRBJ2-7, with 8 bases lining up with TRBD2. Trimming at V came to 7 bases and at J to 3 bases, leaving 11 bases not matched to a gene. This CDR3 is 14 amino acids long. From germline, CDR1 is SQVTM and CDR2 ANQGSEA. Here the CDR3 DNA reads TGCAGCGCGCGCTCCTCCGCGGGAGGCTACGAGCAGTACTTC. Its translation: CSARSSAGGYEQYF.

The rearrangement links TRBV7-9 to TRBJ2-3, with D uncertain. The CDR3 covers 16 residues. Trimming took 6 bases from V and 4 from J, leaving 20 bases between them. Germline V gives CDR1 SEHNR, CDR2 FQNEAQ (reference sequence). For the CDR3, the DNA is TGTGCCAGCAGGGTGGTCCCCTTCGGTGGGGCAGATACGCAGTATTTT. Protein sequence: CASRVVPFGGADTQYF.

The V and J genes are TRBV11-2 and TRBJ2-7, with 8 nucleotides matching TRBD1. J gave up 3 bases and V 1 base, and 2 bases lay outside the gene matches. Looked up from germline, CDR1 is SGHAT and CDR2 is FQNNGV. The CDR3 spans 14 residues. The CDR3 nucleotides are TGTGCCAGCAGCTTAGGGACAGGGCTCTACGAGCAGTACTTC. This translates into CASSLGTGLYEQYF.

The chain joins TRBV4-1 to TRBJ2-7, with 8 bases aligning to TRBD2. The V gene's germline CDR1 is MGHRA and CDR2 YSYEKL. The CDR3 consists of 18 residues. The junction had 17 bases not matched to a gene; V was cut back by 3 bases and J by 4 bases. CDR3: CASSQYTSGQSRAYEQYF. CDR3 coding DNA: TGCGCCAGCAGCCAGTATACTAGCGGACAATCCAGGGCTTACGAGCAGTACTTC.

The chain joins TRBV11-2 to TRBJ2-1, with D tentatively TRBD2 (6 bases). Per germline, CDR1 SGHAT and CDR2 FQNNGV. The length of the CDR3 is 15 residues. The V end was cut by 0 bases, the J end by 5 bases, with 11 bases between. The CDR3 nucleotides read TGTGCCAGCAGCTTAGAGAATCGGGGGAACAATGAGCAGTTCTTC. Translated, it gives CASSLENRGNNEQFF.

V usage is TRBV7-9 and J usage is TRBJ2-5; 7 nucleotides match TRBD1. CDR1 is SEHNR and CDR2 is FQNEAQ in the germline V gene (reference sequence). V shed 2 bases and J 1 base; nucleotides not matched to a gene: 4. This CDR3 contains 15 residues. CDR3 protein: CASSLPHRGQETQYF. The CDR3 coding sequence is TGTGCCAGCAGCTTACCGCACAGGGGCCAAGAGACCCAGTACTTC.

CDR3 DNA: TGTGCCAGCAGTTTATATCGCACCGGGGAGCTGTTTTTT. This codes for CASSLYRTGELFF. The V call is TRBV27, the J call TRBJ2-2, with D uncertain. CDR1 is MNHEY and CDR2 is SMNVEV in the germline V gene (reference sequence). There are 13 residues in the CDR3. V was clipped by 1 base and J by 4 bases, with 4 bases between them.

Turning to this clone: At the DNA level, this CDR3 is encoded by other sequences in the same sample as well. The genes are TRBV27 and TRBJ2-2; no firm D call. The CDR3 sequence is 12 residues long. Looked up from germline, CDR1 is MNHEY and CDR2 is SMNVEV (reference sequence). Trimming stripped 6 bases from V and 4 bases from J, with 6 bases between. CDR3 amino acids: CASSWGTGELFF. CDR3 sequence (DNA): TGTGCCAGCAGCTGGGGCACCGGGGAGCTGTTTTTT.

V is TRBV11-2 and J is TRBJ2-7; a possible D gene is TRBD1 (6 bases). This CDR3 is 13 amino acids long. CDR1 is SGHAT and CDR2 is FQNNGV in the germline V gene. V lost 5 bases and J 5 bases, leaving 13 bases between the germline ends. CDR3: CASSMDSFHEQYF. Written as DNA, the CDR3 is TGTGCCAGCAGCATGGACAGTTTTCACGAGCAGTACTTC. Full variable domain (rest looked up from reference TRBV11-2 and TRBJ2-7): EAGVAQSPRYKIIEKRQSVAFWCNPISGHATLYWYQQILGQGPKLLIQFQNNGVVDDSQLPKDRFSAERLKGVDSTLKIQPAKLEDSAVYLCASSMDSFHEQYFGPGTRLTVT.

The rearrangement links TRBV30 to TRBJ1-1, with D unclear. This CDR3 is built from 12 residues. Per germline, CDR1 GTSNPN and CDR2 SVGIG (reference sequence). The V gene lost 6 bases and the J gene lost 4 bases, with 12 bases spanning the gap. The CDR3 region has the DNA TGTGCCTGTAACACCGGGAGCACTGAAGCTTTCTTT. It yields the protein CACNTGSTEAFF. Full variable domain (missing parts from reference TRBV30 and TRBJ1-1): SQTIHQWPATLVQPVGSPLSLECTVEGTSNPNLYWYRQAAGRGLQLLFYSVGIGQISSEVPQNLSASRPQDRQFILSSKKLLLSDSGFYLCACNTGSTEAFFGQGTRLTVV.

The chain employs TRBV6-5 and TRBJ2-7; TRBD1 matches 8 bases. The trim removed 8 bases at V and 5 bases at J, leaving 8 bases unmatched. The length of the CDR3 is 13 residues. The germline V gene encodes CDR1 MNHEY and CDR2 SVGAGI. The chain's CDR3 is CASGRTGRDEQYF. The CDR3 DNA sequence: TGTGCCAGCGGTAGGACAGGGCGGGACGAGCAGTACTTC.

This rearrangement joins TRBV19 to TRBJ1-5; TRBD1 might be the D (6 bases). This CDR3 has 15 amino acids. Deletions cut 5 bases from V and 0 bases from J, with 11 bases between. Germline assignment: CDR1 LNHDA and CDR2 SQIVND (reference sequence). DNA of the CDR3: TGTGCCAGTAGTTGGACAGAATATAGCAATCAGCCCCAGCATTTT. Translated, it gives CASSWTEYSNQPQHF.

The chain combines TRBV29-1 with TRBJ1-1; 9 positions agree with TRBD1. The CDR3 is made up of 19 amino acids. Germline V CDR1 and CDR2: SQVTM, ANQGSEA. The V segment lost 4 bases and the J segment 1 base; nucleotides outside the gene matches: 19. The CDR3 nucleotides are TGCAGCGTTGCCGGTTTCGTGGACAGGGGAGAATTCAGGAACACTGAAGCTTTCTTT. Amino acids: CSVAGFVDRGEFRNTEAFF.

The chain's CDR3 is CASSLWVSGRGTGELFF. CDR3 nucleotide sequence: TGTGCCAGCAGTTTATGGGTTAGCGGGAGAGGCACCGGGGAGCTGTTTTTT. V is TRBV28 and J is TRBJ2-2, with TRBD2 matching over 9 bases. The CDR3 covers 17 residues. J was trimmed by 4 bases and V by 0 bases; bases with no gene match: 6. The germline CDR1 and CDR2 sequences are MDHEN and SYDVKM.

V and J are TRBV7-9 and TRBJ1-4; D may be TRBD1 (5 bases). V lost 1 base and J 5 bases, leaving 11 bases between the germline ends. Germline V gene data show CDR1 as SEHNR and CDR2 as FQNEAQ (reference sequence). The CDR3 sequence is 15 residues long. CDR3 protein: CASSLDRDGNEKLFF. The CDR3 DNA sequence: TGTGCCAGCAGCTTAGACCGGGACGGGAATGAAAAACTGTTTTTT.

The rearrangement uses TRBV10-3 and TRBJ2-7, with a weak D call TRBD2 (5 bases). The germline gives CDR1 ENHRY, CDR2 SYGVKD. This CDR3 spans 13 amino acids. The V end lost 4 bases, the J end lost 4 bases, and 11 bases lay between the germline ends. This CDR3 reads CAISGASLYEQYF. The CDR3 DNA is TGTGCCATCAGTGGGGCTAGCTTGTACGAGCAGTACTTC.

The gene calls are TRBV28 and TRBJ2-2; no clear D. Germline values: CDR1 MDHEN, CDR2 SYDVKM. The V end lost 5 bases, the J end lost 0 bases, and 13 bases lay between the germline ends. CDR3 length: 16 amino acids. The CDR3 coding sequence is TGTGCCAGCAGTAAAAGGGCAGGAGCGAACACCGGGGAGCTGTTTTTT. Residues: CASSKRAGANTGELFF.

The table lists this clone with a few counts. The CDR3 DNA reads TGTGCCAGCAGCGCCGGACTAGCGGGATCCTACAATGAGCAGTTCTTC. Encoded protein: CASSAGLAGSYNEQFF. This chain links TRBV7-7 with TRBJ2-1; 12 bases align to TRBD2. The germline V gene encodes CDR1 SSHAT and CDR2 FNYEAQ (reference sequence). This CDR3 comprises 16 residues. V trimming: 5 bases; J trimming: 1 base; junction bases outside the gene matches: 3.

V is TRBV9 and J is TRBJ2-1, with 10 bases that match TRBD2. Per the germline V gene, CDR1 is SGDLS and CDR2 is YYNGEE. The CDR3 has 17 amino acids. The J segment lost 4 bases and the V segment lost 4 bases, leaving 11 bases of the junction unmatched. CDR3 loop: CASSSGLAEEPYNEQFF. CDR3 sequence (DNA): TGTGCCAGCAGCTCCGGACTAGCGGAAGAACCATACAATGAGCAGTTCTTC.

The V and J genes are TRBV7-9 and TRBJ2-3; 10 bases align to TRBD2. The CDR3 length is 18 residues. The V and J ends lost 5 bases and 2 bases, in that order; junction bases with no gene match: 13. Germline-derived CDR1 and CDR2 are SEHNR and FQNEAQ (reference sequence). CDR3 loop: CASSHSAGLAGDTDTQYF. CDR3 sequence (DNA): TGTGCCAGCAGCCACTCGGCAGGGCTAGCGGGAGACACAGATACGCAGTATTTT.

Comments on this clone: The sample contains more than one DNA sequence encoding this CDR3. This chain links TRBV6-1 with TRBJ1-5; D might be TRBD1 (5 bases). The V gene's germline CDR1 is MNHNS and CDR2 SASEGT. V lost 5 bases and J lost 6, with 8 bases in between. This CDR3 comprises 12 residues. In DNA form, the CDR3 reads TGTGCCAGCAGTACAGGTAGTCAGCCCCAGCATTTT. This codes for CASSTGSQPQHF.

The chain carries TRBV7-9 and TRBJ2-4, with 9 bases that match TRBD2. With 3 bases clipped from V and 7 bases from J, the junction kept 13 bases outside the gene matches. The CDR3 is made up of 17 amino acids. CDR1 SEHNR and CDR2 FQNEAQ come from the germline V gene (reference sequence). CDR3 amino acids: CASSFTASGTGGNIQYF. The CDR3, as DNA: TGTGCCAGCAGCTTCACCGCTAGCGGGACCGGAGGGAACATTCAGTACTTC.

This clone was detected only once. The chain has TRBV9 and TRBJ2-3; perhaps TRBD2 as D (6 bases). This CDR3 is built from 17 residues. Germline V gene lookup returns CDR1 SGDLS and CDR2 YYNGEE. The ends were cut back, 0 bases at V and 0 bases at J, with 14 bases in the middle. Here the CDR3 DNA reads TGTGCCAGCAGCGTAGCTACGGGAGAGGGGAGCACAGATACGCAGTATTTT. It translates to CASSVATGEGSTDTQYF.

The rearrangement uses TRBV7-8 and TRBJ2-3; TRBD2 matches at 8 bases. The CDR3 has 14 amino acids. Trimming removed 1 base from V and 6 bases from J; junction bases left unmatched: 3. The germline V gene encodes CDR1 SGHVS and CDR2 FQNEAQ. CDR3 bases: TGTGCCAGCAGCTTAGAAGCGGGAGCCGATACGCAGTATTTT. It is translated as CASSLEAGADTQYF.